This T cell receptor (beta chain) appears in the sequencing data of a study of blood T cell repertoires in COVID-19. As for the study in general: Italy, Spain and the United States were the sources of the convalescent and acute COVID-19 samples. The cDNA or gDNA used as material had been derived from T cells, B-cell-depleted T cells, or PBMCs.

Those enrolled in Seattle joined during active infection and were followed longitudinally afterward. CDR1 and CDR2 from the germline V gene are LNHDA and SQIVND (reference sequence). There are 14 residues in the CDR3. V lost 3 bases and J lost 7, with 12 bases in between. In the original workflow: Cell counts per sample came from amplifying reference gene primers. Profiled with immunoSEQ multiplex PCR; TCRdb holds only in-frame clones, not every one. That table gives V, J and clone size, and the DNA gave D and trimming. The sample shows approximately 170,000 clones, roughly 80% of them seen only once.

The source is a woman aged 80 or over with COVID-19, enrolled during active disease. The rearrangement joins TRBV19 to TRBJ1-4; no definite D call. Material for sequencing was peripheral blood. Written as DNA, the CDR3 is TGTGCCAGTAGTATTCCGGGTTCGGGTGAAAAACTGTTTTTT. This gives the protein CASSIPGSGEKLFF.